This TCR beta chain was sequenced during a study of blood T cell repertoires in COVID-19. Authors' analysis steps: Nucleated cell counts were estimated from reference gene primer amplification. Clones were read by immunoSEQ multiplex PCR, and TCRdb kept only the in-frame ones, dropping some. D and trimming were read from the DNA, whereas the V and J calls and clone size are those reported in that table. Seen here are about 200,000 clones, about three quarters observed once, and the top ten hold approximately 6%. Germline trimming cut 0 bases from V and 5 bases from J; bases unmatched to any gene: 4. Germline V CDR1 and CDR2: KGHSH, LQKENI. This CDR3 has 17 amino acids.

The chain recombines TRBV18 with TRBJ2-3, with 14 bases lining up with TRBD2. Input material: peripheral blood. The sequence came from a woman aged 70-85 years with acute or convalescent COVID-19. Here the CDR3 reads CASSPPGLAGVGDTQYF. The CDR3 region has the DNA TGTGCCAGCTCACCACCGGGACTAGCGGGAGTAGGAGATACGCAGTATTTT.